This T cell receptor (beta chain) was identified in a study of Graves' ophthalmopathy and Graves' hyperthyroidism (dated by TCRdb to 2016 to 2019). In terms of the full investigation: A patient counted as having stable hyperthyroidism if there was no progression to ophthalmopathy within 18 months of follow-up. To explore V-J signatures that separate ophthalmopathy from hyperthyroidism, a discovery set of about a hundred patients was enrolled, consisting of under 50 with ophthalmopathy and under 65 with stable hyperthyroidism. Once sampling was done, hyperthyroidism patients were given methimazole at a starting dose of 30 mg daily, while ophthalmopathy patients were given high-dose intravenous methylprednisolone. In total, some 140 blood samples were TCR-sequenced: 40 to 45 ophthalmopathy, 80 or so hyperthyroidism and roughly 17 hyperthyroidism-to-ophthalmopathy patients. For independent validation, a separate cohort was made up of 18 to 20 hyperthyroidism patients plus 17 patients who later progressed from hyperthyroidism to ophthalmopathy. The study used TCR beta repertoire signatures to distinguish Graves' ophthalmopathy from Graves' hyperthyroidism and to predict progression to ophthalmopathy. In 6 or 7 hyperthyroidism patients, T-cell repertoires of thyroid tissue and blood were compared. Here is what the overall study found, with its caveats: In validation, the model predicted ophthalmopathy progression with roughly 68% sensitivity and roughly 72% specificity; about a dozen predicted patients were CT-confirmed with GO in a median of around 6.5 months. Most expanded thyroid clonotypes with frequency above 0.001 were also detected in blood, suggesting blood repertoires may reflect the thyroid immune response. No statistical method was used to predetermine the sample size, and group allocation was not hidden from the investigators. Ophthalmopathy was separated from stable hyperthyroidism by the 13-signature model with more than 85% sensitivity and about 81% specificity in cross-validation and with 80%/75% in the test set.

This clonotype was seen a few times. What antigen it recognizes has not been identified. Base qualities are missing; no much larger clone stands one base away. The V end loses 3 bases and the J end loses 1 base, and a stretch of 8 bases separates them. The germline V gene (reference sequence) supplies CDR1 LNHDA and CDR2 SQIVND. From the cysteine through the phenylalanine, the CDR3 covers 14 amino acids. The read is trimmed to its CDR3 DNA, 42 bases read in frame from base 1. TCR beta CDR3 regions were amplified from RNA transcripts for repertoire sequencing. The first round of RT-PCR was done with HTBI primers and the Qiagen OneStep RT-PCR kit, and was followed by a second round of multiplex PCR, then size selection and purification. Libraries were sequenced paired-end with 100 bp reads on an Illumina HiSeq2000. The paper's processing steps were these. SOAPnuke was used to process the reads, throwing out any read that had adapters, had uncalled bases, had a mean Phred below 15, or lacked an exact constant-primer or identifier match. COPE v1.2.5 was used to merge the high-quality paired reads. Unique nucleotide sequences were defined as clonotypes and aligned to IMGT TRB V, D and J references using MiTCR v1.1. Analysis was restricted to V-J combinations with a frequency above 0.0001, which covered roughly 99% of repertoires. For each V-J combination, a TCR clonal expansion and chaos score was defined as the ratio of F50 clonal expansion to chaos observed in the TCRdist matrix. Features were reduced by Welch's t-statistics and random forest to around 14 V-J combinations, which fed a naive Bayes classifier. The Morisita-Horn index was used to measure how similar the thyroid and blood repertoires were. TCRdb redid the processing of the public reads, applying fastp at Q25 and MiXCR, and retained in-frame beta chains. Identical CDR3 protein sequences are pooled into one entry, listed with their most common genes and DNA. TCRdb, rather than the study authors, made the V and J calls. Present in this sample are 500,000 to 600,000 distinct CDR3 sequences, just under 40% of which were seen just once. The top ten clones comprise around 4.6% of the sample.

Hyperthyroidism patients were newly diagnosed, with disease duration under 2 months, and aged 18 to 65 years. Patients were excluded if they had other autoimmune diseases, uncontrolled infections, pregnancy or lactation. Diagnosis relied on clinical symptoms, serum thyroxine, TRAb, thyroid ultrasound and orbital computed tomography. Trizol reagent was used to extract the total RNA, and its quality was then checked on an Agilent 2100 Bioanalyzer. The material sequenced was peripheral blood or thyroid tissue (not recorded which). The receptor comes from an adult man with Graves' hyperthyroidism. The chain links TRBV19 with TRBJ2-3; the D gene cannot be resolved reliably. Here is the DNA: TGTGCCAGTAGTATGGGTCAGCGCACAGATACGCAGTATTTT. The resulting protein is CASSMGQRTDTQYF.